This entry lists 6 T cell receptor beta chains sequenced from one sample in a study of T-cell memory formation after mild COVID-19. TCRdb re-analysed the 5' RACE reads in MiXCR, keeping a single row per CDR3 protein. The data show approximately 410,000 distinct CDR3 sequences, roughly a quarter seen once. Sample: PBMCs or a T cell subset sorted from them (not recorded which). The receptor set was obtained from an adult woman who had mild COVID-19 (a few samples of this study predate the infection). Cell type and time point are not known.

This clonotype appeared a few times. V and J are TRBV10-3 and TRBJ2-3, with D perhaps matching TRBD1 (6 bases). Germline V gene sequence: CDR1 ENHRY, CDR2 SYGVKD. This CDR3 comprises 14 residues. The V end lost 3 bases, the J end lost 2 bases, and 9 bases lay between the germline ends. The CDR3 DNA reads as TGTGCCATCAGTGACAGGGGTCACACAGATACGCAGTATTTT. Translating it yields CAISDRGHTDTQYF.

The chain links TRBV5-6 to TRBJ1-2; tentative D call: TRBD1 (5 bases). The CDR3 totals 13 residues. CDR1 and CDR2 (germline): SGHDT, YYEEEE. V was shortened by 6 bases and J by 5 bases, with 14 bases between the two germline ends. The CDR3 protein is CASTFTGPYGYTF. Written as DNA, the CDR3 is TGTGCCAGCACCTTCACAGGTCCTTATGGCTACACCTTC.

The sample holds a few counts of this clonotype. The CDR3, as DNA: TGTGCCAGCAGCGCGAATTCCGGACAGATGAATGGCTACACCTTC. Translating gives CASSANSGQMNGYTF. This sequence joins TRBV11-2 and TRBJ1-2; D might be TRBD1 (6 bases). Germline-derived CDR1 and CDR2 are SGHAT and FQNNGV. This CDR3 is 15 amino acids long. The germline V and J ends were trimmed by 5 bases and 6 bases, with 19 bases remaining between them.

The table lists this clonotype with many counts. Here the CDR3 reads CATSDFGSSETQYF. The CDR3 bases are TGTGCCACCAGTGATTTTGGCAGCTCAGAGACCCAGTACTTC. V usage is TRBV24-1 and J usage is TRBJ2-5; no definite D call. Between the trimmed V and J ends, which lost 1 base and 4 bases, there was a span of 9 bases. Germline V CDR1 and CDR2: KGHDR, SFDVKD. The CDR3 has 14 amino acids.

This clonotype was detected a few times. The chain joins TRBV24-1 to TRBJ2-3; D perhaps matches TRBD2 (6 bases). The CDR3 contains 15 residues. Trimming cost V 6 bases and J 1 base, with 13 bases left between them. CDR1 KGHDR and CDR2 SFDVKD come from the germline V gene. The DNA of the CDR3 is TGTGCCACCAGTTCCGGGGCTAGCGGCACAGATACGCAGTATTTT. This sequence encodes CATSSGASGTDTQYF.

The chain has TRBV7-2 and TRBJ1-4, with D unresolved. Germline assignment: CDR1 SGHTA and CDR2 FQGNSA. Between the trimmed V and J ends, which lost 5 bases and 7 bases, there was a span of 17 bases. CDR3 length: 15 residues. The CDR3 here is CASSRPGATGEKLFF. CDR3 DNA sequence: TGTGCCAGCAGCCGTCCGGGAGCAACGGGTGAAAAACTGTTTTTT.